This T cell receptor beta chain came from a study of T cell responses to AZD1222 COVID-19 vaccine. With 7 bases removed from V and 2 bases from J, the gap between germline ends came to 11 bases. Germline V gene sequence: CDR1 MNHEY, CDR2 SVGAGI. CDR3 length: 13 residues. Clones were read by immunoSEQ multiplex PCR, and TCRdb kept only the in-frame ones, dropping some. The table lists roughly 55,000 clones, around 90% of them singletons. This sequence was found in an adult in good health. Sample: peripheral blood, taken on day 0 of AZD1222 vaccination. The gene calls are TRBV6-5 and TRBJ2-5; no clear D. The CDR3 DNA is TGTGCCAGCACTCGAGACGCGCAAGAGACCCAGTACTTC. Protein product: CASTRDAQETQYF.